The sequence of this TCR beta chain was determined in a study of a mutant IDH1 vaccine in newly diagnosed glioma. Study as a whole: Prior therapy was radiotherapy, temozolomide, or both; most received both. Study-level findings and limits: Seemingly, top peripheral T cell clonotype changes bore no relation to pseudoprogression.

The data were produced by immunoSEQ multiplex PCR, yet TCRdb's version contains in-frame clones alone and is incomplete. This sample carries about 88,000 clones, over 70% of them seen once, and the ten largest clones take about 5.2%. Regarding this clone: What it binds is not known.

Germline CDR1 reads SGHNT; CDR2 reads YYREEE (reference sequence). The CDR3 is made up of 16 amino acids. After removal of 4 bases from V and 2 bases from J, the junction contained 6 bases not matched to a gene. The time point: baseline, week 1 (first vaccination visit). Treatment specified: pre-vaccination baseline after standard-of-care therapy. Astrocytomas that were new, WHO grade 3 or 4, IDH1-mutant and ATRX-lost were present in the donors. Here the sequenced sample was PBMCs, taken from a glioma patient treated with radiotherapy, temozolomide or both. The chain links TRBV5-4 to TRBJ2-2, with TRBD1 matching 9 bases. This clonotype originated in a man between 40 and 49 years old with glioma. Some clones in this sample may be carry-over from other donors' samples. CDR3 loop: CASSGRTGVNTGELFF. The CDR3 coding sequence is TGTGCCAGCAGCGGCCGGACAGGGGTAAACACCGGGGAGCTGTTTTTT.